What follows are 9 T cell receptor beta chains derived from one specimen sequenced in a study of T-cell memory formation after mild COVID-19. TCRdb passed the 5' RACE reads through MiXCR, listing each CDR3 protein once. Of about 340,000 distinct CDR3 sequences listed, 13% are singletons. The source material was PBMCs or a T cell subset sorted from them (not recorded which). The receptors originated from a man between 18 and 35 years old who had mild COVID-19 (a few samples of this study predate the infection). Cell type and time point are not known.

The gene calls are TRBV20-1 and TRBJ2-7; D gene unclear. Trimming cost V 0 bases and J 2 bases, with 8 bases left between them. Looked up from germline, CDR1 is DFQATT and CDR2 is SNEGSKA (reference sequence). This CDR3 is 13 amino acids long. In DNA, the CDR3 is TGCAGTGCTAGAGACGTCAGGACCTACGAGCAGTACGTC. Translation gives CSARDVRTYEQYV.

This clonotype has a handful of counts. One end of the junction is discordant with germline, which a read error may explain. The V call is TRBV6-5, the J call TRBJ2-3; D is unclear. This CDR3 is 15 amino acids long. Germline loops: CDR1 MNHEY, CDR2 SVGAGI. The CDR3 DNA reads TGTGCCAGCAGTTACTCGATAGGTGGGTCCACCAGCGAGGATTTT. This sequence encodes CASSYSIGGSTSEDF.

This clonotype was picked up a small number of times. The genes are TRBV4-1 and TRBJ1-1; D perhaps matches TRBD1 (6 bases). With 6 bases removed from V and 1 base from J, the gap between germline ends came to 9 bases. This CDR3 contains 13 residues. Germline loops: CDR1 MGHRA, CDR2 YSYEKL. The CDR3 here is CASRPQGNTEAFF. In nucleotides, the CDR3 is TGCGCCAGCAGACCACAGGGGAACACTGAAGCTTTCTTT.

V and J are TRBV28 and TRBJ1-1; the D is unclear. The germline gives CDR1 MDHEN, CDR2 SYDVKM. V was clipped by 3 bases and J by 4 bases, with 12 bases between them. The CDR3 is 14 residues long. The CDR3, as DNA: TGTGCCAGCAGTTTGTCCGAGGTCGGCACTGAAGCTTTCTTT. Its protein product is CASSLSEVGTEAFF.

The chain carries TRBV7-7 and TRBJ1-5; tentatively, D is TRBD1 (6 bases). CDR1 is SSHAT and CDR2 is FNYEAQ in the germline V gene (reference sequence). The CDR3 extends over 20 amino acids. V gave up 0 bases and J gave up 2 bases, with 23 bases separating them. The CDR3 region has the DNA TGTGCCAGCAGCTTAGCGCTTAAACAGGGCAGGTTCGGGGGCAATCAGCCCCAGCATTTT. It is translated as CASSLALKQGRFGGNQPQHF.

The J gene is TRBJ2-7, the V gene TRBV2; perhaps TRBD2 as D (7 bases). This CDR3 contains 14 residues. V was cut by 4 bases and J by 3 bases, with 13 bases left in between. The germline V gene has CDR1 SNHLY and CDR2 FYNNEI. The DNA for the CDR3 is TGTGCCAGCAGTGTAGGGGGGGCCAACTACGAGCAGTACTTC. Encoded protein: CASSVGGANYEQYF.

CDR3 loop: CASSSSLGEETQYF. CDR3 nucleotide sequence: TGTGCCAGCAGCTCCTCTTTAGGAGAAGAGACCCAGTACTTC. The V gene is TRBV7-8, the J gene TRBJ2-5, with D uncertain. Germline loops: CDR1 SGHVS, CDR2 FQNEAQ. V dropped 4 bases and J dropped 3 bases, with 12 bases sitting between them. CDR3 size: 14 residues.

This rearrangement joins TRBV9 to TRBJ1-5; weak D call: TRBD1 (6 bases). Germline values: CDR1 SGDLS, CDR2 YYNGEE. The V end lost 0 bases, the J end lost 3 bases, and 10 bases lay between the germline ends. This CDR3 is built from 15 residues. The CDR3 here is CASSVAGVVNQPQHF. The CDR3 DNA reads TGTGCCAGCAGCGTAGCAGGGGTGGTCAATCAGCCCCAGCATTTT.

This clonotype showed up just a few times. The chain links TRBV6-5 to TRBJ1-5; D is unresolved. Germline-derived CDR1 and CDR2 are MNHEY and SVGAGI. The CDR3 has 13 amino acids. V was cut by 2 bases and J by 12 bases, with 14 bases left in between. The CDR3 bases are TGTGCCAGCAGTTACGACGACGGGAATCACCAGCATTTT. It translates to CASSYDDGNHQHF.